A selection of T cell receptor beta chains follows, all from one sample in a study of blood T cell repertoires in COVID-19. Clones were read by immunoSEQ multiplex PCR, and TCRdb kept only the in-frame ones, dropping some. The sample includes 100,000 to 150,000 clones, over 75% seen only once; the top ten take roughly 9%. Source material: peripheral blood. These receptors were taken from a man in his forties with active or convalescent COVID-19. The CDR3 runs from the conserved cysteine through the conserved F or W. D genes are given only for firm matches. Part of the rows lack a size; the others show once, few, many or a class for expanded clones.

v_gene,j_gene,d_gene,abundance,CDR3nt,CDR3aa
TRBV18,TRBJ2-5,-,-,TGTGCCAGCTCACCGTCTACCCCGGGACAAGATCAAGAGACCCAGTACTTC,CASSPSTPGQDQETQYF
TRBV7-9,TRBJ2-1,-,-,TGTGCCAGCAGCTTAGCGGCAGTAAACAATGAGCAGTTCTTC,CASSLAAVNNEQFF
TRBV6-2/TRBV6-3,TRBJ1-2,-,-,TGTGCCAGCAGCCAACAGGGATTTGGCTACACCTTC,CASSQQGFGYTF
TRBV5-1,TRBJ1-3,-,-,TGCGCCAGCAGCTTGTCGGGAGCATCAGGAAACACCATATATTTT,CASSLSGASGNTIYF
TRBV6-4,TRBJ1-2,-,-,TGTGCCAGCAGTGACTCTCGGGTAATGTATGGCTACACCTTC,CASSDSRVMYGYTF
TRBV27,TRBJ1-4,TRBD1,-,TGTGCCAGCAGTTTATGGGGGACAGAAGAAAAACTGTTTTTT,CASSLWGTEEKLFF
TRBV7-9,TRBJ2-7,TRBD1,-,TGTGCCAGCAGCTTAGCACTCCGGGACAGAGCCTACGAGCAGTACTTC,CASSLALRDRAYEQYF
TRBV5-3,TRBJ2-7,TRBD1,large,TGTGCCAGAAGCTTGATTTGGGGTGTAGGGGACAGGGAACCCTACGAGCAGTACTTC,CARSLIWGVGDREPYEQYF
TRBV6-2/TRBV6-3,TRBJ1-6,-,-,TGTGCCAGCAGTTCGCCGTTCCGCTATTCCAATTCACCCCTCCACTTT,CASSSPFRYSNSPLHF
TRBV5-4,TRBJ2-3,TRBD2,few,TGTGCCAGCGGAGTAGCGGGGTTGTCAGATACGCAGTATTTT,CASGVAGLSDTQYF
TRBV27,TRBJ2-7,TRBD1,-,TGTGCCAGCAGTTTAGAGGGACAGGGGAATTACGAGCAGTACTTC,CASSLEGQGNYEQYF
TRBV30,TRBJ2-3,TRBD2,-,TGTGCCTGTCGACTAGCAGGGAATCAGGATACGCAGTATTTT,CACRLAGNQDTQYF
TRBV29-1,TRBJ1-2,-,-,TGCAGCGTTGCCGACGGGGGGGCCTCCCGGTTCTATGGCTACACCTTC,CSVADGGASRFYGYTF
TRBV10-1,TRBJ1-5,-,few,TGCGCCAGAAAAGGGACTCCCCAGCATTTT,CARKGTPQHF
TRBV7-9,TRBJ1-3,-,-,TGTGCCAGCAGCTTAGGTACAGGGATTTCAAACACCATATATTTT,CASSLGTGISNTIYF
TRBV6-1,TRBJ1-3,-,-,TGTGCCAGCAGTGAAGATTTGGAGCCTACTAGGCGGAACACCATATATTTT,CASSEDLEPTRRNTIYF
TRBV30,TRBJ2-7,-,-,TGTGCCTGGAGTGTAAGTACTCGGGGGGAGCAGTACTTC,CAWSVSTRGEQYF
TRBV5-1,TRBJ2-1,TRBD2,-,TGCGCCAGCAGCTTGGCAAGCGGGGGAAGGAATGAGCAGTTCTTC,CASSLASGGRNEQFF
TRBV2,TRBJ1-2,-,-,TGTGCCAGCAGCCCCACCTTGGAGGTTGGCTACACCTTC,CASSPTLEVGYTF
TRBV5-1,TRBJ1-6,TRBD1,-,TGCGCCAGCAGATATAGTGACAGGGGTAATTCACCCCTCCACTTT,CASRYSDRGNSPLHF
TRBV30,TRBJ1-6,-,-,TGTGCCTGGAGTCTCAGTGGACCCCTCCACTTT,CAWSLSGPLHF
TRBV21-1,TRBJ1-2,-,few,TGTGCCAGCAGCAAAGGGGGCAGGGGGTGCCGGACTGGCTATGGCTACACCTTC,CASSKGGRGCRTGYGYTF
TRBV6-5,TRBJ1-3,-,-,TGTGCCAGCAGTTACGATCAGGGAGGCGGAAACACCATATATTTT,CASSYDQGGGNTIYF
TRBV2,TRBJ2-7,-,-,TGTGCCAGCTCCTGGGAGGCCCTCCAGGGGTACTTC,CASSWEALQGYF
TRBV6-2/TRBV6-3,TRBJ1-5,-,-,TGTGCCAGCAGTTACGCCAAACAGGGTACGAGCCAGCCCCAGCATTTT,CASSYAKQGTSQPQHF
TRBV20-1,TRBJ1-2,-,-,TGCAGTGCGGGGGGACCTTGGGGCTACACCTTC,CSAGGPWGYTF
TRBV5-1,TRBJ1-1,-,-,TGCGCCAGCACCCCGGGAGAGGCGAGGACTGAAGCTTTCTTT,CASTPGEARTEAFF
TRBV7-9,TRBJ2-1,-,many,TGTGCCAGCAGCCCGCGGGTGGAGCAGTTCTTC,CASSPRVEQFF
TRBV5-6,TRBJ2-7,-,-,TGTGCCAGCAGCTTTAGGGGGAATGTGCAGTACTTC,CASSFRGNVQYF